This passage covers 5 T cell receptor beta chains from one sample sequenced in a study of shared clonotypes between healthy human individuals. This table comes from immunoSEQ multiplex PCR, and its TCRdb copy is limited to in-frame clones, with some not included. The profile shows about 980,000 clones, more than 75% of them singletons. Material for sequencing was memory CD4+ T cells sorted from blood. This sample's subset: CD45RA-negative fraction. These receptors were collected from a man aged 18 to 29 in good health.

CDR3 DNA: TGTGCCAGCAGTTTTGTCGGGAGGTCTGGTGAAAAACTGTTTTTT. Its protein is CASSFVGRSGEKLFF. The chain couples TRBV28 to TRBJ1-4; D ambiguous. CDR3 length: 15 amino acids. The germline gives CDR1 MDHEN, CDR2 SYDVKM. V lost 3 bases to trimming and J lost 7 bases, with 15 bases between them.

This chain links TRBV5-6 with TRBJ2-7; 9 bases are a match to TRBD2. Germline V CDR1 and CDR2: SGHDT, YYEEEE. The CDR3 extends over 14 amino acids. V shed 0 bases and J 4 bases; nucleotides not matched to a gene: 2. The CDR3 DNA sequence: TGTGCCAGCAGCTTGGACCTAGCGGGATACGAGCAGTACTTC. Translated: CASSLDLAGYEQYF.

The chain employs TRBV7-9 and TRBJ2-1, with D tentatively TRBD2 (5 bases). V dropped 5 bases and J dropped 6 bases, with 17 bases sitting between them. CDR1 and CDR2 from the germline V gene are SEHNR and FQNEAQ (reference sequence). The CDR3 is made up of 15 amino acids. CDR3 loop: CASSPSWESINEQFF. The CDR3 DNA sequence: TGTGCCAGCAGCCCTTCCTGGGAGTCGATCAATGAGCAGTTCTTC.

V gene TRBV19 combines with J gene TRBJ2-2, with no clear D. Trimming stripped 3 bases from V and 0 bases from J, with 8 bases between. The CDR3 has 15 amino acids. The V gene's germline CDR1 is LNHDA and CDR2 SQIVND (reference sequence). This CDR3 reads CASSIWAANTGELFF. Written as DNA, the CDR3 is TGTGCCAGTAGTATCTGGGCGGCGAACACCGGGGAGCTGTTTTTT.

This CDR3 is CASSYSLGRSYTF. CDR3 nucleotide sequence: TGTGCCAGCAGTTACTCTCTCGGGAGAAGCTACACCTTC. The chain is built from TRBV6-5 and TRBJ1-2, with unresolved D. The CDR3 covers 13 residues. V dropped 0 bases and J dropped 9 bases, with 11 bases sitting between them. CDR1 MNHEY and CDR2 SVGAGI come from the germline V gene.